The 23 T cell receptor beta chains reported below all come from one sample, sequenced in a study of T cells in Graves' hyperthyroidism and ophthalmopathy. Amplification yielded TCR beta CDR3 regions, with RNA transcripts as the source. RT-PCR in the first round (using the HTBI primer set) targeted the TCR CDR3. TCRdb reprocessed the multiplex PCR reads via MiXCR and lists one record per CDR3 protein. The table lists about 530,000 distinct CDR3 sequences, under 20% of them singletons. The sequenced sample consisted of blood. The receptors here all came from a woman aged 18-30 years with Graves' ophthalmopathy.

The chain uses TRBV20-1 and TRBJ2-1; perhaps TRBD1 as D (6 bases). Trimming stripped 4 bases from V and 9 bases from J, with 10 bases between. Per germline, CDR1 DFQATT and CDR2 SNEGSKA (reference sequence). The CDR3 extends over 11 amino acids. Here the CDR3 reads CSANTGPEQFF. The CDR3 DNA is TGCAGTGCTAATACAGGGCCTGAGCAGTTCTTC.

This clonotype was recorded at least ten times. CDR3 sequence (DNA): TGCGCCAGCAGTGTGCCCGGGACGGTGAACGAGCAGTACTTC. It yields the protein CASSVPGTVNEQYF. The chain recombines TRBV5-1 with TRBJ2-7, with D perhaps TRBD1 or TRBD2 (5 bases each). The germline V and J ends were trimmed by 5 bases and 5 bases, with 17 bases remaining between them. There are 14 residues in the CDR3. CDR1 and CDR2 from the germline V gene are SGHRS and YFSETQ.

This clonotype was counted many times. V is TRBV30 and J is TRBJ1-1; weak D call: TRBD1 (5 bases). The CDR3 extends over 13 amino acids. Trimming shortened V by 8 bases and J by 2 bases, and 15 bases separated the two germline ends. Germline assignment: CDR1 GTSNPN and CDR2 SVGIG (reference sequence). This CDR3 is CANYLDSNTEAFF. CDR3 DNA: TGTGCCAACTACTTAGACAGCAACACTGAAGCTTTCTTT.

The rearrangement joins TRBV2 to TRBJ1-4, with D unclear. The CDR3 consists of 15 residues. Per germline, CDR1 SNHLY and CDR2 FYNNEI. Trimming pared 3 bases from V and 4 bases from J, leaving 12 bases between. The CDR3 protein is CASSDLTELNEKLFF. CDR3 DNA sequence: TGTGCCAGCAGTGACCTAACAGAACTTAATGAAAAACTGTTTTTT.

Ten or more counts support this clonotype. The V gene is TRBV10-1, the J gene TRBJ2-5; 8 bases agree with TRBD2. The CDR3 is made up of 15 amino acids. With V trimmed by 5 bases and J by 5 bases, 10 bases remained unmatched. CDR1 WNHNN and CDR2 SYGVQD come from the germline V gene (reference sequence). For the CDR3, the DNA is TGCGCCAGCAGTCCGGTACTTAGCGGGGTGGAGACCCAGTACTTC. It specifies CASSPVLSGVETQYF.

This clonotype showed up many times. The V gene is TRBV12-3 or TRBV12-4, the J gene TRBJ1-2; 9 bases line up with TRBD1. Trimming cost V 0 bases and J 8 bases; bases outside gene matches: 7. This CDR3 has 15 amino acids. This chain's CDR3 is CASSLATGGAGGYTF. The DNA for the CDR3 is TGTGCCAGCAGTTTAGCAACAGGGGGCGCGGGGGGCTACACCTTC.

This clonotype has a handful of counts. This chain connects TRBV6-1 to TRBJ1-1; D remains ambiguous. The CDR3 is 14 amino acids. The V gene lost 3 bases and the J gene lost 0 bases, with 8 bases spanning the gap. Germline assignment: CDR1 MNHNS and CDR2 SASEGT. CDR3: CASSDRQLNTEAFF. CDR3 coding DNA: TGTGCCAGCAGTGACCGGCAGTTGAACACTGAAGCTTTCTTT.

This clonotype was observed many times. The chain is built from TRBV28 and TRBJ1-1; 9 nucleotides line up with TRBD1. Losses at the gene ends were 9 bases for V and 3 bases for J; bases not matched to a gene: 5. The length of the CDR3 is 13 residues. Germline V lookup: CDR1 MDHEN, CDR2 SYDVKM. The CDR3 loop reads CASWDREDTEAFF. The CDR3 DNA sequence: TGTGCCAGTTGGGACAGGGAGGACACTGAAGCTTTCTTT.

This clonotype was observed at least ten times. The rearrangement uses TRBV28 and TRBJ2-7, with D possibly being TRBD2 (5 bases). Germline assignment: CDR1 MDHEN and CDR2 SYDVKM. The CDR3 consists of 13 residues. Between the trimmed V and J ends, which lost 4 bases and 0 bases, there was a span of 7 bases. The CDR3 region has the DNA TGTGCCAGCAGTTCCCGGGACTCCTACGAGCAGTACTTC. It is translated as CASSSRDSYEQYF.

The genes are TRBV7-6 and TRBJ1-5; TRBD1 might be the D (6 bases). The germline gives CDR1 SGHVS, CDR2 FNYEAQ. Trimming cost V 0 bases and J 2 bases, with 17 bases left between them. The CDR3 has 18 residues. The CDR3 reads CASSLAAPTGLGNQPQHF. CDR3 DNA: TGTGCCAGCAGCTTAGCCGCACCCACAGGGTTGGGCAATCAGCCCCAGCATTTT.

This clonotype was detected many times. The chain links TRBV28 to TRBJ2-3, with D possibly matching TRBD2 (5 bases). Germline CDR1 is MDHEN and CDR2 is SYDVKM. The CDR3 length is 17 residues. V dropped 7 bases and J dropped 3 bases, with 23 bases sitting between them. The CDR3 region has the DNA TGTGCCAGCAACTCCCCCCAGAGTAGCGTTGTTACAGATACGCAGTATTTT. Encoded protein: CASNSPQSSVVTDTQYF.

This clonotype was counted at least ten times. J is TRBJ2-1 and V is TRBV28, with D perhaps TRBD2 (5 bases). The germline V gene has CDR1 MDHEN and CDR2 SYDVKM. The CDR3 has 18 amino acids. Trimming took 5 bases from V and 10 from J, leaving 30 bases between them. The CDR3 nucleotides read TGTGCCAGCAGTGTGGAAAGAACAATGAGCCCTCACGGGGAAGAGCAGTTCTTC. Protein sequence: CASSVERTMSPHGEEQFF.

The V call is TRBV29-1, the J call TRBJ2-7, with no clear D. This CDR3 comprises 13 residues. Germline loops: CDR1 SQVTM, CDR2 ANQGSEA. V was pared by 3 bases and J by 3 bases, with 12 bases between. The CDR3 bases are TGCAGCGTTGAGGGTCAGAACAACTACGAGCAGTACTTC. It specifies CSVEGQNNYEQYF.

This chain uses TRBV20-1 with TRBJ2-7; D unclear. CDR1 and CDR2 (germline): DFQATT, SNEGSKA (reference sequence). V was cut by 6 bases and J by 0 bases, with 18 bases left in between. The CDR3 has 15 amino acids. The CDR3 loop is CSAPIRARSSYEQYF. The CDR3 DNA sequence: TGCAGTGCCCCGATTCGGGCCAGGAGCTCCTACGAGCAGTACTTC.

The rearrangement links TRBV19 to TRBJ2-1, with 13 bases aligning to TRBD2. The junction had 6 bases not matched to a gene; V was cut back by 3 bases and J by 7 bases. CDR3 length: 16 residues. Germline loops: CDR1 LNHDA, CDR2 SQIVND (reference sequence). The DNA for the CDR3 is TGTGCCAGTAGTATGGTAACTAGCGGGAGGGGGAATGAGCAGTTCTTC. It specifies CASSMVTSGRGNEQFF.

This clonotype appeared a few times. The gene calls are TRBV29-1 and TRBJ1-2, with D uncertain. This CDR3 is built from 11 residues. Trimming took 0 bases from V and 12 from J, leaving 11 bases between them. CDR1 is SQVTM, CDR2 ANQGSEA, per germline. CDR3 protein: CSVEESRADTF. CDR3 in DNA: TGCAGCGTTGAAGAATCGAGGGCGGACACCTTC. Drawing the rest from reference TRBV29-1 and TRBJ1-2, the complete variable domain is SAVISQKPSRDICQRGTSLTIQCQVDSQVTMMFWYRQQPGQSLTLIATANQGSEATYESGFVIDKFPISRPNLTFSTLTVSNMSPEDSSIYLCSVEESRADTFGSGTRLTVV.

This chain joins TRBV28 and TRBJ2-1; 9 bases fit TRBD1. V gave up 6 bases and J gave up 9 bases; unmatched junction bases: 12. The CDR3 consists of 15 residues. The germline gives CDR1 MDHEN, CDR2 SYDVKM. The CDR3 nucleotides read TGTGCCAGCAGACCAAGGGACAGGGTAAGAGGTGAGCAGTTCTTC. Translated: CASRPRDRVRGEQFF.

This clonotype has a count of ten or more. This chain connects TRBV4-2 to TRBJ1-1; D gene ambiguous. This CDR3 is built from 14 residues. Germline V gene data show CDR1 as LGHNA and CDR2 as YNFKEQ. V dropped 1 base and J dropped 1 base, with 7 bases sitting between them. The CDR3 DNA reads as TGTGCCAGCAGCCAAGGAAGGACGAACACTGAAGCTTTCTTT. Translating it yields CASSQGRTNTEAFF.

This clonotype was counted at least ten times. The chain combines TRBV20-1 with TRBJ1-1; D remains ambiguous. CDR1 is DFQATT, CDR2 SNEGSKA, per germline (reference sequence). The CDR3 runs to 12 residues. The V end lost 2 bases, the J end lost 6 bases, and 10 bases lay between the germline ends. CDR3 DNA sequence: TGCAGTGCTAGAAGGGAGAGCGCTGAAGCTTTCTTT. Encoded protein: CSARRESAEAFF.

J is TRBJ2-2 and V is TRBV10-1; D remains ambiguous. V dropped 0 bases and J dropped 0 bases, with 8 bases sitting between them. CDR1 is WNHNN and CDR2 is SYGVQD in the germline V gene (reference sequence). The CDR3 runs to 16 residues. The CDR3 is CASSESVNPNTGELFF. The CDR3, as DNA: TGCGCCAGCAGTGAGTCGGTCAACCCGAACACCGGGGAGCTGTTTTTT.

The chain carries TRBV9 and TRBJ1-5; no firm D call. V was pared by 0 bases and J by 1 base, with 8 bases between. Germline V gene sequence: CDR1 SGDLS, CDR2 YYNGEE. The CDR3 sequence is 15 residues long. CDR3 in DNA: TGTGCCAGCAGCGTAGTAGGGCCGAGCAATCAGCCCCAGCATTTT. This codes for CASSVVGPSNQPQHF. Drawing the rest from reference TRBV9 and TRBJ1-5, the complete variable domain is DSGVTQTPKHLITATGQRVTLRCSPRSGDLSVYWYQQSLDQGLQFLIQYYNGEERAKGNILERFSAQQFPDLHSELNLSSLELGDSALYFCASSVVGPSNQPQHFGDGTRLSIL.

This clonotype was found a few times. The rearrangement joins TRBV6-2 or TRBV6-3 to TRBJ1-2, with D perhaps TRBD1 (5 bases). The V end was cut by 6 bases, the J end by 7 bases, with 15 bases between. The germline V gene has CDR1 MNHEY and CDR2 SVGEGT. The CDR3 loop spans 13 amino acids. For the CDR3, the DNA is TGTGCCAGCAGCTGGGACGGTTATTTTGGCTACACCTTC. This gives the protein CASSWDGYFGYTF.

This clonotype was counted many times. The J gene is TRBJ2-1, the V gene TRBV5-6; D tentatively reads TRBD1 or TRBD2 (5 bases each). This CDR3 comprises 12 residues. The V gene lost 0 bases and the J gene lost 10 bases, with 8 bases spanning the gap. The V gene's germline CDR1 is SGHDT and CDR2 YYEEEE. CDR3 in amino acids: CASSLVGVEQFF. The CDR3 coding sequence is TGTGCCAGCAGCTTGGTGGGGGTCGAGCAGTTCTTC.